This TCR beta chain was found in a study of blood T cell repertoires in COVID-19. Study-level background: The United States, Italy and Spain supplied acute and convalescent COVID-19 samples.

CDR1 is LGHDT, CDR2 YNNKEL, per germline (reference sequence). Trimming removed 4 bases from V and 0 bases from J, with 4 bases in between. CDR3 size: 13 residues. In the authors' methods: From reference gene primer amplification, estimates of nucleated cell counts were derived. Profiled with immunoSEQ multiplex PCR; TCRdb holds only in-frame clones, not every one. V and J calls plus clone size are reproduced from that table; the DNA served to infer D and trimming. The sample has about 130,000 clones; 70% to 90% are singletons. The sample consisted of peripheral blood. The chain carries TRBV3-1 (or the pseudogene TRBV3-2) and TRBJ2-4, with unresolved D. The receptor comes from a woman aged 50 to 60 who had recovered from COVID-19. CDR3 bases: TGTGCCAGCAGCCCCCTAGCCAAAAACATTCAGTACTTC. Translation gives CASSPLAKNIQYF.